Reported below is one TCR beta chain. There is no known antigen for this receptor. A junction end diverges from the germline sequence, so it may reflect a read error. These data originate in a study of tumor-infiltrating lymphocytes in primary liver carcinoma (dated by TCRdb to about 2017). About the full investigation: Of the five patients (three men and two women, aged 30 to 69 years), four had hepatocellular carcinoma and one had combined HCC and intrahepatic cholangiocarcinoma. The five patients had tumors of stage T1-T3 N0M0, with maximum diameters ranging from about 4.2 to 11 cm. Each sample produced roughly 3.5 to 7.13 million productive TCRbeta reads, and read depth showed no significant difference between tissue types. TCRbeta repertoire sequencing, expression microarrays and whole-exome sequencing were combined in the study across five regions of each liver tumor, with adjacent normal tissue and blood also included. TCRbeta repertoire sequencing covered 35 or so specimens from 5 patients: roughly 25 tumor regions, 5 adjacent noncancerous liver tissues and 5 peripheral blood samples. To link TCRbeta repertoire diversity to the local molecular phenotype, the 25 or so tumor region samples were profiled with Agilent mRNA microarrays. Reproducibility between technical replicate repertoires was high, with correlation coefficients above 0.95 and mean shared-clone rates roughly 0.91. The paper as a whole reports these results and caveats: A significantly larger repertoire fraction was made up by the top 250 clones in tumors than in blood (p = 0.039). Just about 8-25% of top clones turned up in all five regions of a tumor, which suggests spatial heterogeneity among tumor-infiltrating T cells. Only the TCR beta chain was sequenced, which likely underestimates true repertoire diversity because unpaired alpha chains were not captured. Repertoire overlap was higher between tumor regions (mean approximately 36%) than tumor-adjacent (17%) or tumor-blood (about 14%) pairs, consistent with antigen-driven expansion. Bulk unsorted samples precluded comparing CD4+ and CD8+ T cell repertoires. The study included only five patients, and the authors note findings should be validated in a larger study.

Starting from 500 to 650 ng total RNA, TCRbeta-specific cDNA was produced by reverse transcription with a constant-region primer and ProtoScript II reverse transcriptase. The TCRbeta libraries were prepared through three rounds of nested multiplex PCR following a slightly modified ARM-PCR procedure. The first two PCR rounds used multiplex TRBV1-TRBV30 forward primers with a Cbeta reverse primer, each for around 10 cycles. A final 25-cycle PCR with Deep VentR polymerase added sample barcodes and Illumina adapters. Before sequencing, amplicons of 200-500 bp were gel-purified using a QIAquick gel extraction kit. An Illumina HiSeq 2500 was used to sequence the TCRbeta amplicons with 250-bp paired-end reads. The original pipeline was this. Trimmomatic v0.33 was used to quality-trim the reads, and FLASH v1.2.11 was used to merge paired reads so that full CDR3 sequences could be recovered. V, D and J germline segments were assigned to the rearranged TCRbeta sequences using MiGEC v1.2.1b. Clonotype statistics and Shannon-Wiener diversity indices were computed with VDJtools v1.0.0. To reduce sampling bias, subsequent analyses other than the diversity analysis used only the 250 most abundant clonotypes in each sample. The public reads were quality trimmed at Q25 with fastp and then assembled into clones with MiXCR by TCRdb, keeping productive beta chains. Each CDR3 protein appears once, grouped with its most common genes and DNA. TCRdb's processing, not the study's, gives the V and J calls here. The sample includes 150,000 to 200,000 distinct CDR3 sequences, with approximately 80% observed a single time. 15% to 20% of the sample belongs to the ten largest clones.

The CDR3 goes from the cysteine to the phenylalanine over 13 residues. The only DNA kept is the CDR3, 39 bases in frame from the first base. Reading the germline V gene gives CDR1 MNHEY and CDR2 SVGEGT. Total RNA and DNA were co-extracted without cell sorting from approximately 20-30 mg of bulk tissue using the AllPrep DNA/RNA mini kit. Surgical resection was performed in China between late 2015 and early 2016 on five or six patients with histopathologically diagnosed primary liver carcinoma. At the time of sampling, the patients had chronic HBV infection and had not received any treatment. Each tumor was sampled at five spatially separated regions: the tumor centre plus the superior, inferior, left-lateral and right-lateral poles. Histological examination found more than 80% viable tumor cells in every tumor sample. Fresh tumor and adjacent tissue pieces were bisected; one half was stored in RNAlater at -80°C, the other sent for histology.

This sequence originates from a man in his forties or fifties with primary liver carcinoma and hepatitis B virus infection. The rearranged chain carries TRBV6-2 or TRBV6-3 and TRBJ2-7; 8 bases in between match TRBD2. The sequencing sample was made of tumor tissue from primary liver carcinoma. The bases read TGTGTCACCAGTTACGGACTAGCAACAGAGCAATACTTC. It encodes CVTSYGLATEQYF.